This T cell receptor beta chain was sequenced during a study of T-cell reconstitution after alpha-beta-depleted transplantation in children (TCRdb year 2016). Background for the entire study: Using TCR repertoire profiling, the study followed T-cell immune reconstitution in a quantitative way in children after TCRalphabeta/CD19-depleted allogeneic hematopoietic cell transplantation.

Library method: PCR. The sequencer listed for this sample is Illumina HiSeq 2500. TCR libraries were prepared with molecular barcoding, using unique molecular identifiers to normalize TCRbeta repertoire quantification. TCRdb applied fastp at Q25 and MiXCR to the public reads, then kept only in-frame beta chains. Entries are consolidated by CDR3 protein sequence, retaining the most common genes and DNA. The sample table shows some 200,000 distinct CDR3 sequences, and around 9.5% are seen once. The top ten clonotypes cover around 6.2% of the sample. This clonotype was seen a handful of times. Its antigen target is currently unknown. Within one base of it there is no much larger clone, and no base qualities were kept. The CDR3 runs 14 residues from the cysteine to the phenylalanine. Left in the record is the CDR3 DNA by itself, 42 bases read in frame from the first base. The junction carries 11 bases between V and J, which are trimmed by 0 bases and 3 bases respectively. According to the germline V gene (reference sequence), CDR1 reads DFQATT and CDR2 reads SNEGSKA.

The specimen comprised PBMCs from the stem cell graft donor, sampled from the stem cell graft. The chain was built from TRBV20-1 and TRBJ1-1; perhaps TRBD1 is the D gene, with 5 bases matching. The origin of this receptor is a human donor who donated a stem cell graft to a child with acute lymphoblastic leukemia. DNA sequence: TGCAGTGCTAGAGAGCCGGGACGGGACACTGAAGCTTTCTTT. Protein translation: CSAREPGRDTEAFF.